This is a list of T cell receptor beta chains from one sample in a study of T cells in Graves' hyperthyroidism and ophthalmopathy. Each CDR3 protein gets one entry after TCRdb re-called the multiplex PCR reads with MiXCR. The table includes about 700,000 distinct CDR3 sequences, 11% to 15% detected once. Material for sequencing was blood. The receptors were gathered from a woman aged 18-35 years with Graves' hyperthyroidism. The CDR3 runs from the conserved cysteine through the conserved F or W. Fields, in order: D gene, CDR3 length, clone size, J gene, V gene, CDR3 protein. The D gene is left open where the match is weak. Clone size appears in some rows only: once, few, many, or a class for an expanded clone.

- 15 few TRBJ2-5 TRBV4-3 CASSQRRDSIETQYF
- 19 - TRBJ2-2 TRBV9 CASSVGSAVGTDPFRELFF
- 14 - TRBJ2-5 TRBV3-1 CASSQEPGEETQYF
- 12 few TRBJ2-1 TRBV20-1 CSARKPGPEQFF
- 15 - TRBJ1-2 TRBV6-5 CASSYSIEAAYGYTF
- 17 many TRBJ2-4 TRBV6-2/TRBV6-3 CASSYTRDTGDKNIQYF
- 14 many TRBJ1-5 TRBV13 CASSFRGGNQPQHF
- 15 many TRBJ1-4 TRBV28 CASSRHRETNEKLFF
- 16 once TRBJ1-1 TRBV7-9 CASSPAGSQGLSEAFF
- 14 - TRBJ2-2 TRBV29-1 CSVVGGPFDRELFF
- 17 few TRBJ2-1 TRBV11-1 CASSQPLAPSSYNEQFF
- 13 - TRBJ2-1 TRBV27 CASSLGTLREQFF
TRBD1 11 few TRBJ1-1 TRBV3-1 CASSQAGGTFF
- 16 many TRBJ2-3 TRBV28 CASSLSSWEKADTQYF
TRBD2 15 many TRBJ2-1 TRBV5-1 CASSFVAGGDNEQFF
- 16 many TRBJ2-3 TRBV13 CASNLRGAVGTDTQYF
- 13 few TRBJ1-5 TRBV29-1 CSVAQGNNQPQHF
TRBD2 16 - TRBJ2-7 TRBV6-2/TRBV6-3 CASSYSTAGGNNEQYF
- 13 - TRBJ2-1 TRBV20-1 CSASTRLYNEQFF
- 14 many TRBJ1-4 TRBV28 CASSIIQPGEKLFF
- 15 many TRBJ2-3 TRBV13 CASSLWGAYTDTQYF
- 14 many TRBJ1-2 TRBV20-1 CSAKATGANYGYTF
- 19 once TRBJ1-1 TRBV4-1 CASSQVALGGFFMDTEAFF
TRBD2 17 many TRBJ2-1 TRBV28 CASRDEAGASSYNEQFF
- 14 many TRBJ1-1 TRBV15 CATSREVGSTEAFF
TRBD1 15 many TRBJ2-3 TRBV12-5 CASGPGQWSSDTQYF
- 13 many TRBJ2-5 TRBV28 CASRLAEEETQYF
- 14 - TRBJ2-2 TRBV5-4 CASSFHPEAGELFF
TRBD2 20 many TRBJ2-1 TRBV2 CASSPNPPSGRAYSYNEQFF
TRBD1 15 - TRBJ2-4 TRBV29-1 CSASGTGGASNIQYF
- 14 many TRBJ2-3 TRBV7-9 CASSAYDATDTQYF
- 15 few TRBJ1-1 TRBV29-1 CSVRAPQGTTGEAFF
TRBD2 16 many TRBJ2-3 TRBV25-1 CASSEAASGRTDTQYF
TRBD1 17 many TRBJ1-5 TRBV6-6 CASSYSIGTGENQPQHF
- 15 few TRBJ2-3 TRBV28 CASSFGGQFSDAQYF
- 16 many TRBJ2-3 TRBV11-2 CASSFVGTRLTDTQYF
- 14 many TRBJ1-5 TRBV3-1 CASSQTRGYQPQHF
- 16 - TRBJ2-5 TRBV6-1 CASSLTPTVLQETQYF
TRBD2 14 many TRBJ2-7 TRBV18 CASSPPSGVSEQYF
- 15 many TRBJ2-1 TRBV20-1 CSATPLRGVYNEQFF
TRBD1 17 few TRBJ2-6 TRBV7-9 CASSLDRVRSGANVLTF
- 15 many TRBJ2-1 TRBV13 CASTSPGGAYNEQFF
TRBD2 14 - TRBJ2-1 TRBV5-1 CASRQGLAYNEQFF
TRBD1 17 many TRBJ2-3 TRBV28 CASRELGWTGPTDTQYF
- 15 many TRBJ2-5 TRBV7-8 CASSRALGDQETQYF
- 16 - TRBJ1-3 TRBV6-2/TRBV6-3 CASKKDSLISGNTIYF
- 13 many TRBJ2-3 TRBV14 CASSQVLPDTQYF
TRBD2 16 many TRBJ2-3 TRBV11-2 CASSLGAGGRTDTQYF
- 15 many TRBJ2-7 TRBV28 CASSFGGGRSYEQYF
TRBD2 14 few TRBJ2-7 TRBV9 CASSPLAGGREQYF
- 15 few TRBJ2-7 TRBV19 CASSIGDTAVTRQYF
TRBD1 14 few TRBJ2-5 TRBV6-2/TRBV6-3 CASRRTGGTETQYF
- 13 many TRBJ2-5 TRBV2 CALQGGLQETQYF
TRBD1 15 many TRBJ1-5 TRBV30 CAWSVDRGQSQPQHF
- 12 - TRBJ2-1 TRBV24-1 CATSDYSLREFF